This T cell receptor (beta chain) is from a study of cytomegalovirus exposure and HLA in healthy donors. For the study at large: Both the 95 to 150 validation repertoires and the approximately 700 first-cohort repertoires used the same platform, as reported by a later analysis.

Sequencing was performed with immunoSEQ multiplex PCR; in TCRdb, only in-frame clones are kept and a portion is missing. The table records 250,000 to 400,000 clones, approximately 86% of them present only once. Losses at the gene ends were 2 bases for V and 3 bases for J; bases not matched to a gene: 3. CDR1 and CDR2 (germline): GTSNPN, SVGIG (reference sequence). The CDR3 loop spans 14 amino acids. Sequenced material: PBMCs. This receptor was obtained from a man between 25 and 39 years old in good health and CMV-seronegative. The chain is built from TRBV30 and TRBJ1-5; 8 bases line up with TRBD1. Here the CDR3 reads CAWSRTGLNQPQHF. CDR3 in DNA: TGTGCCTGGAGTCGGACAGGGCTCAATCAGCCCCAGCATTTT.